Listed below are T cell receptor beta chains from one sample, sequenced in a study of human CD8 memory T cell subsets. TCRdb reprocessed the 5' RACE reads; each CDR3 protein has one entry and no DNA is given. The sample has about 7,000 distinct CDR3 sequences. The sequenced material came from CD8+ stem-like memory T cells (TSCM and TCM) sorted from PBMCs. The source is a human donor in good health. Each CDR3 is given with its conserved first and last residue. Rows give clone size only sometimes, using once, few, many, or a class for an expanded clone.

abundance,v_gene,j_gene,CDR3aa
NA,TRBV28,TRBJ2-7,CASSRVREDPYEQYF
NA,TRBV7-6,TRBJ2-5,CASSRGGLEETQYF
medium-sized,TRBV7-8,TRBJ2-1,CASSLAPIGLADYNEQFF
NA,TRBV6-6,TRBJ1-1,CASSYSQVNTEAFF
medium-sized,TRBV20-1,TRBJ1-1,CSARGHADTEAFF
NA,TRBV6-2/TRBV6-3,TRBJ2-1,CASMIAGVYNEQFF
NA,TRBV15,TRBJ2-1,CATSEGGDYNEQFF
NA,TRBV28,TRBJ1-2,CASSRRATGYTF
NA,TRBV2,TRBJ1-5,CASSDLWTAGNQPQHF
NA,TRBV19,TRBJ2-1,CASTPELSYNEQFF
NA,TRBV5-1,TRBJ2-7,CASSPLGQGREQYF
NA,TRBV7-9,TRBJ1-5,CASSSTGDSNQPQHF
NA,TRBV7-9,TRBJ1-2,CASSLAQGGVSGYTF
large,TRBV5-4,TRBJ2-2,CASREHSTGELFF
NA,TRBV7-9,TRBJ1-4,CASSLGHATNEKLFF
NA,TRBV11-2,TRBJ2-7,CASSFRTGQGLTYEQYF
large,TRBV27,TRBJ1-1,CASLSGFEAFF
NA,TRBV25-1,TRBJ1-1,CASSEGQTTEAFF
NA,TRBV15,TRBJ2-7,CATSTRAGARSYEQYF
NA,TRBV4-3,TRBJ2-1,CASSQVVDRFGNEQFF
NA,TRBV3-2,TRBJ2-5,CASSPDRYQETQYF
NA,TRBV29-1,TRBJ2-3,CSVRGITRADTQYF
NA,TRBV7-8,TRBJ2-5,CASREEGRETQYF
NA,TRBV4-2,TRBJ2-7,CASSQDPGSGSNEQYF
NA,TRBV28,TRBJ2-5,CASSSLYGTGGRETQYF
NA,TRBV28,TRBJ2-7,CASSGINEQYF
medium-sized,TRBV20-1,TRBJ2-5,CSARGTSAGETQYF
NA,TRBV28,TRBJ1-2,CASYYTGIGNGYTF
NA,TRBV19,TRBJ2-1,CASSVVASSYNEQFF
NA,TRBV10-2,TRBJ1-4,CASCPTDSNEKLFF
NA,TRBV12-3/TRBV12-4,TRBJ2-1,CASSLMSGGGEQFF
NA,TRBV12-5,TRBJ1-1,CASAQTSTEAFF
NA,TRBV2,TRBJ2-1,CASSARSGGDHNEQFF
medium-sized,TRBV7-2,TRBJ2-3,CASSLGGTSGTVLVTDTQYF
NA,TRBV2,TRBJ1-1,CASGESNTEAFF
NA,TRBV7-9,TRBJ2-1,CASSPQDSYNEQFF
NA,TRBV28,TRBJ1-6,CASSHTTGTRALHF
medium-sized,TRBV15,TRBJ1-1,CATRDGNTEAFF
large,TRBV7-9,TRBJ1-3,CASSYSGTGGGNTIYF
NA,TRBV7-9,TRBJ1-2,CASSLRPQWGYTF
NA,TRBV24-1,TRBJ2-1,CATSDLAGEDEQFF
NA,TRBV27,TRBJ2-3,CAASWDGRTDTQYF
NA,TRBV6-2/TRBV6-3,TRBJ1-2,CATYQGAGYGYTF
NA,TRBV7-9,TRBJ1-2,CASSFGPGGYGYTF
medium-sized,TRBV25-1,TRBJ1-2,CASSVTGSNGYTF
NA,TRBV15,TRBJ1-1,CATRDYRGQNTEAFF
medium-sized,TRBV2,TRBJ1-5,CASRSRGGGFWPQHF
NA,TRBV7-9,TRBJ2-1,CASSPWGGGFNYNEQFF